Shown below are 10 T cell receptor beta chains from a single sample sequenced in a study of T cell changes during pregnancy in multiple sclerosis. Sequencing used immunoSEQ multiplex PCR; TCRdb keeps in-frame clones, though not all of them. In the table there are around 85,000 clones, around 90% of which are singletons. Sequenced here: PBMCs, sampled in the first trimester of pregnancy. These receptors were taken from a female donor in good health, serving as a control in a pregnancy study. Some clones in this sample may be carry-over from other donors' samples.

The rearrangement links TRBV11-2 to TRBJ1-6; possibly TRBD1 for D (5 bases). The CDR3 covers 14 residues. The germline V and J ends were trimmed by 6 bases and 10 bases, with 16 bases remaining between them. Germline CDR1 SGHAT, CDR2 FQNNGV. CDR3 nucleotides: TGTGCCAGCAGTCATGGACGTGGGGGGTCACCCCTCCACTTT. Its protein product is CASSHGRGGSPLHF.

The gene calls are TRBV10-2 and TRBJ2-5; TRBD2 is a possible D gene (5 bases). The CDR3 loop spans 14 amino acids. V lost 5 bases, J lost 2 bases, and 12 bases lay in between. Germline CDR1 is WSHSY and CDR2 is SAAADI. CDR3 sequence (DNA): TGCGCCAGCAGTAGAGGGAGTCGGCAAGAGACCCAGTACTTC. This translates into CASSRGSRQETQYF.

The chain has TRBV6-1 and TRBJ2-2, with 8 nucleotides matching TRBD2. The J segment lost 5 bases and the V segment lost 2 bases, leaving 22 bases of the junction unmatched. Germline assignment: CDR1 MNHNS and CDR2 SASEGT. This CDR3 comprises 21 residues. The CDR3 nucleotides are TGTGCCAGCAGTGAATACTTTATAAGCTATTGGAGCGGGAGCGGGACCGGGGAGCTGTTTTTT. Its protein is CASSEYFISYWSGSGTGELFF.

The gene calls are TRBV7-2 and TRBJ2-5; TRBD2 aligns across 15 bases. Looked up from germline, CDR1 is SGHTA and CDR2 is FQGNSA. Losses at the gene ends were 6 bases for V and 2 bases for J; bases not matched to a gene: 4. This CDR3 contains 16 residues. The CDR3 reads CASRLGLAGGQETQYF. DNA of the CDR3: TGTGCCAGCAGGCTCGGACTAGCGGGGGGGCAAGAGACCCAGTACTTC.

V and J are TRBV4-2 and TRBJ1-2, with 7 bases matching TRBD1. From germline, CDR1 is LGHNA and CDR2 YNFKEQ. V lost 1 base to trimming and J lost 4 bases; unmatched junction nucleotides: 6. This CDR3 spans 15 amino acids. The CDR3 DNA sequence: TGTGCCAGCAGCCAAGGGGCAGGGGGTACCTATGGCTACACCTTC. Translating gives CASSQGAGGTYGYTF.

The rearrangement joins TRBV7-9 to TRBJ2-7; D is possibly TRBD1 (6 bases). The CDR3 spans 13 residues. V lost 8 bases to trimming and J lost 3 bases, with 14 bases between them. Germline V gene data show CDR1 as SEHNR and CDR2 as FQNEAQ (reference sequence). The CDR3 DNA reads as TGTGCCAGCTCCCGGGGACATTTCTACGAGCAGTACTTC. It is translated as CASSRGHFYEQYF.

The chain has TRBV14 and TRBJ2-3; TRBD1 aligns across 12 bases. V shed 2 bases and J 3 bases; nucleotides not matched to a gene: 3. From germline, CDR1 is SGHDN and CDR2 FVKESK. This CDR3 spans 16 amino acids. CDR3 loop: CASSQWGQGATDTQYF. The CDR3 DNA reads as TGTGCCAGCAGCCAATGGGGACAGGGGGCAACAGATACGCAGTATTTT.

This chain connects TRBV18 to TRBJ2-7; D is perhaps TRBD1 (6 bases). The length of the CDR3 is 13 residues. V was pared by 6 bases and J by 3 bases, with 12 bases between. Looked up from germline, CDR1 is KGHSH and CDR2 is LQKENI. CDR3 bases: TGTGCCAGCTCCGAGACAGGAGACTACGAGCAGTACTTC. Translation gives CASSETGDYEQYF.

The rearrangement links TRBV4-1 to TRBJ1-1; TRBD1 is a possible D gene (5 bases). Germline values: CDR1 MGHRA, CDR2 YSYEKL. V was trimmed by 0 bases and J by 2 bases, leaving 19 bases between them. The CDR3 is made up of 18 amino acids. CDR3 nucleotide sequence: TGCGCCAGCAGCCAAGATAATTTCAGGGTAAAAGGAAACACTGAAGCTTTCTTT. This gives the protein CASSQDNFRVKGNTEAFF.

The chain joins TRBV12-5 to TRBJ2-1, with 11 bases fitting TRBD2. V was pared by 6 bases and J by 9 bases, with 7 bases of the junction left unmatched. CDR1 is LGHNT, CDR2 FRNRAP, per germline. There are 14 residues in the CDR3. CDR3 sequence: CASGPGLAVGEQFF. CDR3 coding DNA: TGTGCTAGTGGCCCGGGACTAGCGGTCGGTGAGCAGTTCTTC.